Described below is a single TCR beta chain sequence and its context. Nashville, Tennessee was home to all donors, who were Caucasian adults. The data are from a study of shared clonotypes between healthy human individuals. At the level of the study: Ranging from 18 to 49 in age, donors were a couple of women and a few men.

The germline V gene has CDR1 GTSNPN and CDR2 SVGIG (reference sequence). CDR3 length equals 16 residues. V trimming: 0 bases; J trimming: 5 bases; junction bases outside the gene matches: 11. The unsorted PBMC replicate PCRs were performed with about 290 ng DNA, 25,000 to 30,000 T cell genomes. Using immunoSEQ multiplex PCR, the repertoire was profiled, and TCRdb retains in-frame clones only, with some absent. This table holds 450,000 to 650,000 clones, around 81% found once. The chain joins TRBV30 to TRBJ2-5; 8 bases match TRBD2. The TCR originated in a woman aged 40 to 49 in good health. Some clones in this sample may be carry-over from other donors' samples. Material for sequencing was PBMCs. The CDR3 DNA is TGTGCCTGGAGTGTACTGGGAGTAGCGGGATGGGAGACCCAGTACTTC. Amino acid sequence: CAWSVLGVAGWETQYF.